One sample yielded the 7 T cell receptor beta chains listed below, sequenced in a study of OX40 agonist ivuxolimab in advanced cancers. This table comes from immunoSEQ multiplex PCR, and its TCRdb copy is limited to in-frame clones, with some not included. The sample contains 75,000 to 80,000 clones, over 80% of which appear only once. The material sequenced was CD4+ or CD8+ T cells sorted from blood, taken in a trial of the OX40 agonist ivuxolimab. These receptors all come from an adult with an advanced solid tumor such as melanoma, head and neck, liver or kidney cancer.

J is TRBJ2-1 and V is TRBV11-2, with 15 bases fitting TRBD2. Germline V gene sequence: CDR1 SGHAT, CDR2 FQNNGV. CDR3 size: 18 residues. Losses at the gene ends were 5 bases for V and 2 bases for J; bases not matched to a gene: 7. CDR3 sequence reads: CASSIGLAGGWPYNEQFF. Here the CDR3 DNA reads TGTGCCAGCAGCATAGGACTAGCGGGAGGGTGGCCCTACAATGAGCAGTTCTTC.

The count of this clone is one. The chain has TRBV4-1 and TRBJ1-5; 7 positions match TRBD1. CDR1 and CDR2 from the germline V gene are MGHRA and YSYEKL. The CDR3 extends over 15 amino acids. The ends lost 4 bases at V and 4 bases at J; junction bases unmatched: 7. CDR3 bases: TGCGCCAGCAGCCGAAGTTTGACAGGGAATCAGCCCCAGCATTTT. It specifies CASSRSLTGNQPQHF.

To note about this clone: One end of the junction does not line up with germline, which may come from a read error. The chain recombines TRBV30 with TRBJ1-1; 7 bases fit TRBD1. This CDR3 region has 11 residues. Germline CDR1 GTSNPN, CDR2 SVGIG (reference sequence). CDR3 residues: CAWSATGQCTF. DNA of the CDR3: TGTGCCTGGAGTGCTACGGGACAGTGTACCTTT.

J is TRBJ1-6 and V is TRBV10-3; D ambiguous. The V end was cut by 6 bases, the J end by 7 bases, with 13 bases between. CDR1 ENHRY and CDR2 SYGVKD come from the germline V gene. This CDR3 has 14 amino acids. The DNA of the CDR3 is TGTGCCATCAGAATGCGGGCGTCGAATTCACCCCTCCACTTT. This encodes CAIRMRASNSPLHF.

This clone was seen a single time. V usage is TRBV18 and J usage is TRBJ2-1; 7 positions match TRBD1. Germline CDR1 and CDR2: KGHSH and LQKENI. This CDR3 has 12 amino acids. V lost 3 bases, J lost 12 bases, and 5 bases stayed unmatched. CDR3 amino acids: CASSPRQGRQFF. The DNA of the CDR3 is TGTGCCAGCTCACCTCGACAGGGAAGGCAGTTCTTC.

The V gene is TRBV5-5, the J gene TRBJ2-7, with 10 bases fitting TRBD2. The CDR3 sequence is 16 residues long. Germline CDR1 reads SGHKS; CDR2 reads YYEKEE (reference sequence). The junction had 8 bases not matched to a gene; V was cut back by 1 base and J by 4 bases. Written as DNA, the CDR3 is TGTGCCAGCAGCTTGTACCCTAGCGGGAGAGGATACGAGCAGTACTTC. Its protein is CASSLYPSGRGYEQYF.

The chain is built from TRBV7-9 and TRBJ2-3; a weak D match, TRBD2 (6 bases). CDR3 length equals 15 residues. V was trimmed by 3 bases and J by 6 bases, leaving 16 bases between them. CDR1 and CDR2 (germline): SEHNR, FQNEAQ (reference sequence). The CDR3 loop reads CASSLLGGVLDTQYF. The CDR3 region has the DNA TGTGCCAGCAGCTTGTTGGGAGGCGTGCTGGATACGCAGTATTTT.